This section outlines one T cell receptor (beta chain) sequence together with its context. What it recognizes is unknown. The record originates from a study of cytomegalovirus exposure and HLA in healthy donors. About the research overall: An earlier analysis found fewer than 120 million unique TCR beta sequences from approximately 190 million T cells.

This CDR3 has 17 amino acids. From germline, CDR1 is SGHDN and CDR2 FVKESK. Trimming took off 0 bases at V and 5 bases at J, with 16 bases between the two ends. Study results and limitations: More clonal expansion characterized HLA-associated TCR beta chains than equally common others in a later analysis. The availability of immune exposure information extended only to CMV serostatus.

The PCR ran on 60 Vbeta and 13 Jbeta primers. Assay: immunoSEQ multiplex PCR; the TCRdb copy retains only in-frame clones and omits some. The profile covers about 160,000 clones, with just over 70% appearing a single time and 4% to 5% taken by the ten largest. Unrecorded immune exposures were likely, despite nominal health at sampling. The sequencing input was PBMCs. The chain recombines TRBV14 with TRBJ2-2; possibly TRBD1 for D (5 bases). This receptor was identified in a man younger than 30 in good health and CMV-seropositive. CDR3 sequence reads: CASSQDFGQGLTGELFF. The CDR3 nucleotides read TGTGCCAGCAGCCAAGACTTCGGCCAGGGTTTAACCGGGGAGCTGTTTTTT.